This T cell receptor beta chain comes out of a study of regulatory T cells in long-lasting Graves disease. Study observations and caveats: There was favoring of TRBV28, TRBJ1-2 and TRBJ2-5 in persistent disease. Whereas new patients shared 900 to 1,000 public clonotypes, persistent patients shared more, at a few thousand.

In building TCR beta libraries, iRepertoire HTBI primers were used together with Arm-PCR of CDR3 regions. TCRdb called the multiplex PCR reads again in MiXCR, with one record for every CDR3 protein. The table records around 480,000 distinct CDR3 sequences, around 15% of them present only once. Time point in this sample: newly diagnosed GD, antithyroid drugs for less than 3 months. Extracted PBMC RNA gave rise to the TCR library. This clonotype was counted many times. What it binds is unknown. Germline CDR1 is MDHEN and CDR2 is SYDVKM. The CDR3 totals 14 residues. V dropped 4 bases and J dropped 5 bases, with 14 bases sitting between them. These data also featured in a second study, about T cells in Graves' hyperthyroidism and ophthalmopathy. Turning to that study: The study enrolled patients aged 18 to 65 with newly diagnosed hyperthyroidism of under 2 months' duration. RT-PCR in the first round (using the HTBI primer set) targeted the TCR CDR3.

This chain joins TRBV28 and TRBJ1-1, with D perhaps TRBD1 (5 bases). Sequenced material: peripheral blood mononuclear cells (PBMCs), taken at new diagnosis, from a patient treated with antithyroid drugs. This clonotype was sampled from a man between 35 and 55 years old with Graves disease. CDR3 in DNA: TGTGCCAGCAGTTACGAGGGGCTTAGTACTGAAGCTTTCTTT. Translation gives CASSYEGLSTEAFF.